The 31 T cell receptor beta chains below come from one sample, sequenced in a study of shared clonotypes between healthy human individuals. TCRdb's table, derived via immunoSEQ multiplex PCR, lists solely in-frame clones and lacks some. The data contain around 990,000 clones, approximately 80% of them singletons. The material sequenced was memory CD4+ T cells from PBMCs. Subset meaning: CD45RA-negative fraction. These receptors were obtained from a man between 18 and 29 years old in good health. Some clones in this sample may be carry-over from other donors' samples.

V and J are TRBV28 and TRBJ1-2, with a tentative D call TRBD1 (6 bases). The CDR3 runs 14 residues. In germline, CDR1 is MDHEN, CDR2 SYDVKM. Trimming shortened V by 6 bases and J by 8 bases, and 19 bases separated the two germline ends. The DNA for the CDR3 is TGTGCCAGCAGGGGGCCGGGACAAGGAAAGGGCTACACCTTC. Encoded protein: CASRGPGQGKGYTF.

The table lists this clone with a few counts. CDR3 in amino acids: CASSPRGGVNEKLFF. CDR3 in DNA: TGTGCCAGCAGCCCCCGAGGGGGGGTGAATGAAAAACTGTTTTTT. The genes are TRBV14 and TRBJ1-4; D is possibly TRBD1 (6 bases). Trimming took off 4 bases at V and 5 bases at J, with 14 bases between the two ends. CDR1 is SGHDN, CDR2 FVKESK, per germline. The CDR3 extends over 15 amino acids.

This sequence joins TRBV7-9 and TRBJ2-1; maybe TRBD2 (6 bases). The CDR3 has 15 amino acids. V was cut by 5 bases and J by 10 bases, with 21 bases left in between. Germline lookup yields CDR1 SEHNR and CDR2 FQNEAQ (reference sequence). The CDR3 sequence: CASSQESLFGGEQFF. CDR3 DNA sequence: TGTGCCAGCAGCCAAGAGAGCCTATTTGGGGGGGAGCAGTTCTTC. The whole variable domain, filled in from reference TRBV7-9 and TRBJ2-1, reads DTGVSQNPRHKITKRGQNVTFRCDPISEHNRLYWYRQTLGQGPEFLTYFQNEAQLEKSRLLSDRFSAERPKGSFSTLEIQRTEQGDSAMYLCASSQESLFGGEQFFGPGTRLTVL.

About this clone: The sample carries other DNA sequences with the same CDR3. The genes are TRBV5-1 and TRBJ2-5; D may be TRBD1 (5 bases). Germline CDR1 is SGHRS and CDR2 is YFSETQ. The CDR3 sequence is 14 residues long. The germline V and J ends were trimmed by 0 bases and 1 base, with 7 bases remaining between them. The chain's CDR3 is CASSLGQGQETQYF. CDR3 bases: TGCGCCAGCAGCTTGGGCCAGGGCCAAGAGACCCAGTACTTC.

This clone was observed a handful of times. As DNA, the CDR3 is TGTGCCAGCAGTTTAAGGGGGATCGACAGATTCCAAGAGACCCAGTACTTC. Protein: CASSLRGIDRFQETQYF. V gene TRBV27 combines with J gene TRBJ2-5; maybe TRBD1 (6 bases). V lost 2 bases to trimming and J lost 1 base, with 17 bases between them. This CDR3 region has 17 residues. The germline CDR1 and CDR2 sequences are MNHEY and SMNVEV (reference sequence).

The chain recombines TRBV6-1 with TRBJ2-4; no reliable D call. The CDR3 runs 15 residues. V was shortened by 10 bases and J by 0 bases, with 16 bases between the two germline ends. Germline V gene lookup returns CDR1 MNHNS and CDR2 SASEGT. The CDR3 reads CATSTRTLAKNIQYF. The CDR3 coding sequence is TGTGCCACTTCGACCCGAACCTTAGCCAAAAACATTCAGTACTTC.

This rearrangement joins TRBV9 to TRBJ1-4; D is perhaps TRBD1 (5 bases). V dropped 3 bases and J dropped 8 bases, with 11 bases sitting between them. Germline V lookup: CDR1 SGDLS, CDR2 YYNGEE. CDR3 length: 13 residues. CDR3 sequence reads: CASSAGTQEKLFF. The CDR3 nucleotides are TGTGCCAGCAGCGCCGGGACGCAAGAAAAACTGTTTTTT.

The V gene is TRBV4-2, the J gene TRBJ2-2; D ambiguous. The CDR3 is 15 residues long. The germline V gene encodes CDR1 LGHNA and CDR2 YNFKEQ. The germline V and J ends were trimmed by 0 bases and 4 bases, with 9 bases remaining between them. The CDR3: CASSQDRLGTGELFF. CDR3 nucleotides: TGTGCCAGCAGCCAAGATCGACTCGGCACCGGGGAGCTGTTTTTT.

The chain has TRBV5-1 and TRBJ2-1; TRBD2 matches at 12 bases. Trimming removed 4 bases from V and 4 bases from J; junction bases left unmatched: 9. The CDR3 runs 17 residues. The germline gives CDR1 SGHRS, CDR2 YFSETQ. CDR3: CASSPRLAGAFYNEQFF. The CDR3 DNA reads TGCGCCAGCAGCCCCCGACTAGCGGGAGCCTTTTACAATGAGCAGTTCTTC.

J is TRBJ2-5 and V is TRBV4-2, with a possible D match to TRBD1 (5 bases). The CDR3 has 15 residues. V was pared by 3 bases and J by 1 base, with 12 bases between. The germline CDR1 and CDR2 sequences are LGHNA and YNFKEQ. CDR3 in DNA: TGTGCCAGCAGCCAGGCCGACAGAAGCCAAGAGACCCAGTACTTC. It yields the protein CASSQADRSQETQYF.

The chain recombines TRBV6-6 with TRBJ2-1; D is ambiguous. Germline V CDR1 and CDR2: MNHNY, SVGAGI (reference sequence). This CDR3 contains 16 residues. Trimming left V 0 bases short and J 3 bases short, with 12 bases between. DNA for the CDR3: TGTGCCAGCAGTTACTCGGGTAGTAACGGCTACAATGAGCAGTTCTTC. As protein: CASSYSGSNGYNEQFF.

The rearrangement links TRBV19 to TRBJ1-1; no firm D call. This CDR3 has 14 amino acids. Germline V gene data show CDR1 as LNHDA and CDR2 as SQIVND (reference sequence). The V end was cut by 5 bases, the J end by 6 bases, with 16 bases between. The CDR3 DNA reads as TGTGCCAGTAGTTATCGTATGGGAGAATCTGAAGCTTTCTTT. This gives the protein CASSYRMGESEAFF.

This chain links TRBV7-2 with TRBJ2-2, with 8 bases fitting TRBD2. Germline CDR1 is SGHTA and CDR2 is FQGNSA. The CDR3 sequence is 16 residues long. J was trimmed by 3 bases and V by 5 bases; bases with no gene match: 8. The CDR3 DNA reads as TGTGCCAGCAGCCTCTTGCGGGAGGTAGACACCGGGGAGCTGTTTTTT. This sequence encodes CASSLLREVDTGELFF.

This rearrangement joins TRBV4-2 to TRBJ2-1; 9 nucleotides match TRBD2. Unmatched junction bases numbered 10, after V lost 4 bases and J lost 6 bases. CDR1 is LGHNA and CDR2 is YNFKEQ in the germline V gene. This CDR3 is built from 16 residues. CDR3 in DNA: TGTGCCAGCAGCCGCCTGGGTGCGGGAGGGGTCAATGAGCAGTTCTTC. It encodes CASSRLGAGGVNEQFF.

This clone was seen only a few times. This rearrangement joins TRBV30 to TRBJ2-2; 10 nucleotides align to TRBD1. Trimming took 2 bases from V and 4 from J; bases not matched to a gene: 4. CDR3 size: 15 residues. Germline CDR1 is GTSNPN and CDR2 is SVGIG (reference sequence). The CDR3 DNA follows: TGTGCCTGGAGTAACCGGGACAGGGGCACCGGGGAGCTGTTTTTT. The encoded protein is CAWSNRDRGTGELFF.

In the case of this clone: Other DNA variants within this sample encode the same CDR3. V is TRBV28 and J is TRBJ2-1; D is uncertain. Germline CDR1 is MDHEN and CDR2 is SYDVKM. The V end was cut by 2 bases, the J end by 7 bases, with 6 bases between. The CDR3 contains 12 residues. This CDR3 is CASSLTENEQFF. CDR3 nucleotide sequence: TGTGCCAGCAGTTTAACGGAAAATGAGCAGTTCTTC.

CDR3 in DNA: TGTGCCAGCAGTGAAACCCCCGGGACAGAGAGAAGGGGCTCTGGAAACACCATATATTTT. As protein: CASSETPGTERRGSGNTIYF. The V gene is TRBV6-1, the J gene TRBJ1-3; 7 positions match TRBD1. CDR3 length: 20 residues. J gave up 0 bases and V 2 bases, and 16 bases lay outside the gene matches. CDR1 is MNHNS and CDR2 is SASEGT in the germline V gene.

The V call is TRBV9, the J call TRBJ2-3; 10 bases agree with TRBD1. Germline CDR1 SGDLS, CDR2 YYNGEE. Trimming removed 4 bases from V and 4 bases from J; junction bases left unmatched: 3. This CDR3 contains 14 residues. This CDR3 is CASSRQGASDTQYF. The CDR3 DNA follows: TGTGCCAGCAGCCGACAGGGGGCTTCAGATACGCAGTATTTT.

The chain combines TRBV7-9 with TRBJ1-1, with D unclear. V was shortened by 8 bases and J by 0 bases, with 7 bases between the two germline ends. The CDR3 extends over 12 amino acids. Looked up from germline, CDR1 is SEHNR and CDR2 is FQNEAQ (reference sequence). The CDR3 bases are TGTGCCAGCCGGACGGTGAACACTGAAGCTTTCTTT. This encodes CASRTVNTEAFF. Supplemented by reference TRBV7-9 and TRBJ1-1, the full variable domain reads DTGVSQNPRHKITKRGQNVTFRCDPISEHNRLYWYRQTLGQGPEFLTYFQNEAQLEKSRLLSDRFSAERPKGSFSTLEIQRTEQGDSAMYLCASRTVNTEAFFGQGTRLTVV.

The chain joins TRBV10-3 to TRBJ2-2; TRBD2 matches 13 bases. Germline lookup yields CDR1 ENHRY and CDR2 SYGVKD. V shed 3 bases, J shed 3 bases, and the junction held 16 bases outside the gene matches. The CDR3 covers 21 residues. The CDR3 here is CAISDFTTSGRAVTDTGELFF. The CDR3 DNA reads TGTGCCATCAGTGATTTTACTACTAGCGGGAGGGCCGTTACCGACACCGGGGAGCTGTTTTTT.

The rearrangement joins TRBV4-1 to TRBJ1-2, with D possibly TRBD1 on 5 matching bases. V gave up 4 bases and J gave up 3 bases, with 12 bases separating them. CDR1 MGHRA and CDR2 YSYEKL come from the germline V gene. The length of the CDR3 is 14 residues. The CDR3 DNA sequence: TGCGCCAGCAGCCGGGGCCTCTGGGACTATGGCTACACCTTC. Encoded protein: CASSRGLWDYGYTF.

The chain's CDR3 is CASSSTGGGELFF. CDR3 nucleotide sequence: TGTGCCAGCAGCTCAACAGGGGGCGGGGAGCTGTTTTTT. The chain employs TRBV5-7 and TRBJ2-2, with 8 bases identical to TRBD1. TRBV5-7 is an ORF, with its function uncertain. The V segment lost 3 bases and the J segment 7 bases; nucleotides outside the gene matches: 2. The CDR3 has 13 amino acids.

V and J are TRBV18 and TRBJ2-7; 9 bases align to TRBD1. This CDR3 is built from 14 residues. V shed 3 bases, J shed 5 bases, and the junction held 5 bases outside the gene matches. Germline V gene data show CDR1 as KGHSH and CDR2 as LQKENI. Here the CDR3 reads CASSPFGTGNEQYF. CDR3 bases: TGTGCCAGCTCACCCTTCGGGACAGGGAACGAGCAGTACTTC.

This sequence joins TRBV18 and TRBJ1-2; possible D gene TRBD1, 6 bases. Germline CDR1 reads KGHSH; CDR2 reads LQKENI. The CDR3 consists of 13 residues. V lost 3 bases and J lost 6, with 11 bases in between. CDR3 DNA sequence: TGTGCCAGCTCACCCGACGGGGGCCATGGCTACACCTTC. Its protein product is CASSPDGGHGYTF.

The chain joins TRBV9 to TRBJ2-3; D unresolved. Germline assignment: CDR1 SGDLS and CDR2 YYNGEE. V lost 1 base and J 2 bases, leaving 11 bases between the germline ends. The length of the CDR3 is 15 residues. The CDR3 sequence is CASSVSTGDTDTQYF. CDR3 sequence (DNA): TGTGCCAGCAGCGTATCGACCGGTGACACAGATACGCAGTATTTT.

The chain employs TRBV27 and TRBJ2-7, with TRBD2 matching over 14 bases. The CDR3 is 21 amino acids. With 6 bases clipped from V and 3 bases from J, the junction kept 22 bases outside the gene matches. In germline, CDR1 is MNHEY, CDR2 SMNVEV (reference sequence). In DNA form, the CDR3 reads TGTGCCAGCAGCTCCGGTTACTCTTCGACTAGCGGGAGGGGATTCCGCTACGAGCAGTACTTC. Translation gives CASSSGYSSTSGRGFRYEQYF.

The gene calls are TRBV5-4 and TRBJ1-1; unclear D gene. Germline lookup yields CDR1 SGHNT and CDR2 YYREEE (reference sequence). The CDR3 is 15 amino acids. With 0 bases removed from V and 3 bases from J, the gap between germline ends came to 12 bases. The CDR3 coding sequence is TGTGCCAGCAGCTTGGCTCCCGCCGGGGACACTGAAGCTTTCTTT. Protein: CASSLAPAGDTEAFF. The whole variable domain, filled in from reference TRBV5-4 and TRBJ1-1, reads ETGVTQSPTHLIKTRGQQVTLRCSSQSGHNTVSWYQQALGQGPQFIFQYYREEENGRGNFPPRFSGLQFPNYSSELNVNALELDDSALYLCASSLAPAGDTEAFFGQGTRLTVV.

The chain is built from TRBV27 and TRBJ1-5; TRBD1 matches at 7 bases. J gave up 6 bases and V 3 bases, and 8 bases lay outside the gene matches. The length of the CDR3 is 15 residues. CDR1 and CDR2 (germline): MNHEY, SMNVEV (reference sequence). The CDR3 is CASSFTGTARQPQHF. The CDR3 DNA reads TGTGCCAGCAGTTTCACCGGGACAGCACGTCAGCCCCAGCATTTT.

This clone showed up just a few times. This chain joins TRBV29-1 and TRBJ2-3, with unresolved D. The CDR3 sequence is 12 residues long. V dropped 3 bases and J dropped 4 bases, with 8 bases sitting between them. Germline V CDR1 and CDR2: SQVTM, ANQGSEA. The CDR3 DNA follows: TGCAGCGTTGATCTCGCTCCAGATACGCAGTATTTT. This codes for CSVDLAPDTQYF.

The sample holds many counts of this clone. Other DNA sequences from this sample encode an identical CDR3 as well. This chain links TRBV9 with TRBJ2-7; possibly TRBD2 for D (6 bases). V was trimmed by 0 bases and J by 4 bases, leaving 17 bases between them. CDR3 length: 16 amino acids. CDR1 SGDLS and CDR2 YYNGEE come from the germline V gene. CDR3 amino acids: CASSVGSGSSGYEQYF. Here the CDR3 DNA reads TGTGCCAGCAGCGTAGGGAGTGGATCGAGCGGGTACGAGCAGTACTTC.

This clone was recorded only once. The CDR3, as DNA: TGTGCCAGCAGTACGGTAGCAGGGCAAGATTCACCCCTCCACTTT. This translates into CASSTVAGQDSPLHF. J is TRBJ1-6 and V is TRBV6-6, with a tentative D call TRBD1 (5 bases). This CDR3 has 15 residues. Deletions cut 5 bases from V and 8 bases from J, with 16 bases between. Germline lookup yields CDR1 MNHNY and CDR2 SVGAGI (reference sequence).